This T cell receptor (beta chain) was sequenced in a study of CD8 T cells in ankylosing spondylitis. General study findings and limits: As reported, disease-linked clones showed significant enrichment in matched ankylosing spondylitis synovial fluid. Relatively scarce in peripheral blood, disease-linked clones were CD8+. Prior work had noted some motif variants in reactive arthritis blood and synovial fluid. It appeared that ankylosing spondylitis blood was characterized by a TCR beta motif of under ten highly homologous variants.

With molecular barcodes, quantitative 5'-RACE was used to make the TCR beta libraries. In TCRdb, the 5' RACE reads were re-called with MiXCR into one record per CDR3 protein. The sample records more than 650,000 distinct CDR3 sequences, about an eighth being singletons. For this clonotype: Its antigen is undetermined.

Source material: blood, either unsorted or a sorted T cell fraction (not recorded which). The source is a male donor with ankylosing spondylitis.

DNA for the CDR3: TGCGCCAGTCGGGCCCCCCACGATACGCAGTATTTT. Translation: CASRAPHDTQYF. The chain uses TRBV5-1 and TRBJ2-3; D gene unclear. The CDR3 sequence is 12 residues long. The germline CDR1 and CDR2 sequences are SGHRS and YFSETQ. V was cut by 8 bases and J by 6 bases, with 13 bases left in between.